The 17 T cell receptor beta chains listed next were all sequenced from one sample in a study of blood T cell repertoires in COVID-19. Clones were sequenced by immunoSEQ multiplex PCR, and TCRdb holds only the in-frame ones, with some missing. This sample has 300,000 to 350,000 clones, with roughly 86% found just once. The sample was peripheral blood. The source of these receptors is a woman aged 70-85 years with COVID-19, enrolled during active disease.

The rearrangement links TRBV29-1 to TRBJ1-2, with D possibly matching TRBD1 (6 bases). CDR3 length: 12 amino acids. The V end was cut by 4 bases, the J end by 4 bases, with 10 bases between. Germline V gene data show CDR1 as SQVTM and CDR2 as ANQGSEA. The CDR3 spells CSVVEDSYGYTF. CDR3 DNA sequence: TGCAGCGTTGTAGAGGACAGCTATGGCTACACCTTC.

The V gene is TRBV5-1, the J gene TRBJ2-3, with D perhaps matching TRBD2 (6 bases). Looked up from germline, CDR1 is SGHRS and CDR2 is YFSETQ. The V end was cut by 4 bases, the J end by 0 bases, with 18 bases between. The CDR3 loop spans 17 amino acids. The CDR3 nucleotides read TGCGCCAGCAGCATTGGTGGTAGCGGACCTAGCACAGATACGCAGTATTTT. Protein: CASSIGGSGPSTDTQYF.

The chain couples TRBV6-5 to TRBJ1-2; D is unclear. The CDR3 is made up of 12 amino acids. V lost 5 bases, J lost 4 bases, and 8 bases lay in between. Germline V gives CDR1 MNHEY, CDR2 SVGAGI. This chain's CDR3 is CASSRESYGYTF. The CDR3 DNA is TGTGCCAGCAGTCGGGAGTCCTATGGCTACACCTTC.

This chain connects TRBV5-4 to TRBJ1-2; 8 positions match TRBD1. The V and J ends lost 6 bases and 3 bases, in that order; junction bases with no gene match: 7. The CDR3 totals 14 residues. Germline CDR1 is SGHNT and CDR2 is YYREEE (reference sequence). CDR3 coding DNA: TGTGCCAGCAACCCACAGGGGGATCACTATGGCTACACCTTC. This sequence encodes CASNPQGDHYGYTF.

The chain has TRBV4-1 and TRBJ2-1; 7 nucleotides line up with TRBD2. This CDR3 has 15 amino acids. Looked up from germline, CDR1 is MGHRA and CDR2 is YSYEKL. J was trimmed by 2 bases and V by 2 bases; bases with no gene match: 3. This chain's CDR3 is CASSQQSGAYNEQFF. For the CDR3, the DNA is TGCGCCAGCAGCCAACAGAGCGGGGCCTACAATGAGCAGTTCTTC.

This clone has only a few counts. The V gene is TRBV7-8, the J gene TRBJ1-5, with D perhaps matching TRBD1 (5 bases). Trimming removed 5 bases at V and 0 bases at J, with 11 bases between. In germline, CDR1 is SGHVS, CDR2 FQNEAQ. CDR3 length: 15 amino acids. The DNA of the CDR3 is TGTGCCAGCAGCCCCAGGGTAGATAGCAATCAGCCCCAGCATTTT. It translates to CASSPRVDSNQPQHF.

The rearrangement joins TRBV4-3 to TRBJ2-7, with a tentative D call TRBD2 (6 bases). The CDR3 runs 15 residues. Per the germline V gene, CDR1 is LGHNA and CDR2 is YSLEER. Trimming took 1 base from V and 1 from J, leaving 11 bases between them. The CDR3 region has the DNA TGCGCCAGCAGCCAAGGGGCTAGCGCATCCTACGAGCAGTACTTC. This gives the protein CASSQGASASYEQYF.

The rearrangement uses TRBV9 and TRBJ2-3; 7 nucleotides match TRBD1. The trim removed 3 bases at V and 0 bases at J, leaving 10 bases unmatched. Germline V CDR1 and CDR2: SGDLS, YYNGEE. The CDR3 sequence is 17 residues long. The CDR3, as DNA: TGTGCCAGCAGCGCCAGCCCCCAGGGGGTAAGCACAGATACGCAGTATTTT. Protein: CASSASPQGVSTDTQYF.

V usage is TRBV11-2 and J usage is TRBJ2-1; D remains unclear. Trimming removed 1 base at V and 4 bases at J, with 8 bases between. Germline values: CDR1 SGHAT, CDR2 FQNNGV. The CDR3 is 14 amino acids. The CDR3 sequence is CASSLGQSYNEQFF. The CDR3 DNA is TGTGCCAGCAGCTTAGGGCAAAGTTACAATGAGCAGTTCTTC.

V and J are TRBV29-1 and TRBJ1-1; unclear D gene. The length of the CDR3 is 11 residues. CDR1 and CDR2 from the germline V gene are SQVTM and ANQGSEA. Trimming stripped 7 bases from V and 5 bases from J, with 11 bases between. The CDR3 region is CSAGVETEAFF. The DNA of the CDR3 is TGCAGCGCTGGAGTGGAGACTGAAGCTTTCTTT.

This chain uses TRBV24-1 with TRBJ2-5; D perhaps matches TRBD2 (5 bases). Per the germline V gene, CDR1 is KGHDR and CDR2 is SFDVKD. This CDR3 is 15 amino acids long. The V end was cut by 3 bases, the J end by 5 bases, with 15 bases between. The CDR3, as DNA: TGTGCCACCAGTGATCCTCCCGGCGGCGGGGAGACCCAGTACTTC. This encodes CATSDPPGGGETQYF.

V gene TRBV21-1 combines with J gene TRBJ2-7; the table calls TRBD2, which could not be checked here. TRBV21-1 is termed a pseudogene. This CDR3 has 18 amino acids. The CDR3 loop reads CASSKVTSGGVRSYEQYF. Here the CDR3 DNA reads TGTGCCAGCAGCAAAGTGACTAGCGGGGGGGTTAGATCCTACGAGCAGTACTTC.

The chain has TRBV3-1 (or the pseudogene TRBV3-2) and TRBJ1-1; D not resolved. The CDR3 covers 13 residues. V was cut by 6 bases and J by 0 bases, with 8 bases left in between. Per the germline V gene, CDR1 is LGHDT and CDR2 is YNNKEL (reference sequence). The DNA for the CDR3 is TGTGCCAGCAGTATGACTGTGAACACTGAAGCTTTCTTT. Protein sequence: CASSMTVNTEAFF.

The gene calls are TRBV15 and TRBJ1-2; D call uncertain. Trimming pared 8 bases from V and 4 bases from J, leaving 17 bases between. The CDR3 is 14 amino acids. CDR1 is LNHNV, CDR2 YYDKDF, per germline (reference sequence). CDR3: CATRSRRGAYGYTF. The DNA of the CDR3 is TGTGCCACCCGATCTCGTCGGGGTGCCTATGGCTACACCTTC.

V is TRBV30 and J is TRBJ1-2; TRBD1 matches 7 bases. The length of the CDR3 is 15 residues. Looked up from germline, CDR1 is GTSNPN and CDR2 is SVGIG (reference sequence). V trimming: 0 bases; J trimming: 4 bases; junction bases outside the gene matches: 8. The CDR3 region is CAWSVRDSNFYGYTF. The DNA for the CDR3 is TGTGCCTGGAGTGTACGGGACAGCAATTTCTATGGCTACACCTTC. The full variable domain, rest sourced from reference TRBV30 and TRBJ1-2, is SQTIHQWPATLVQPVGSPLSLECTVEGTSNPNLYWYRQAAGRGLQLLFYSVGIGQISSEVPQNLSASRPQDRQFILSSKKLLLSDSGFYLCAWSVRDSNFYGYTFGSGTRLTVV.

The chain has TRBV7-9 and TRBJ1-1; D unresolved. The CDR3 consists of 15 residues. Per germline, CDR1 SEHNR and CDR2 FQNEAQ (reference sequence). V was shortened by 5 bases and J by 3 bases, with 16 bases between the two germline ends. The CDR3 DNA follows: TGTGCCAGCAGCCTTTCCGACACCTGGGACACTGAAGCTTTCTTT. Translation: CASSLSDTWDTEAFF.

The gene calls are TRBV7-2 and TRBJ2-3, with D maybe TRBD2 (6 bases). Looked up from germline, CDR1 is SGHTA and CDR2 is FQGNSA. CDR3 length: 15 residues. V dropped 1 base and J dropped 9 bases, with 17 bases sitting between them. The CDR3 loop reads CASSLGGVDSGTQYF. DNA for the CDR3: TGTGCCAGCAGCTTAGGCGGGGTCGATTCTGGGACGCAGTATTTT.